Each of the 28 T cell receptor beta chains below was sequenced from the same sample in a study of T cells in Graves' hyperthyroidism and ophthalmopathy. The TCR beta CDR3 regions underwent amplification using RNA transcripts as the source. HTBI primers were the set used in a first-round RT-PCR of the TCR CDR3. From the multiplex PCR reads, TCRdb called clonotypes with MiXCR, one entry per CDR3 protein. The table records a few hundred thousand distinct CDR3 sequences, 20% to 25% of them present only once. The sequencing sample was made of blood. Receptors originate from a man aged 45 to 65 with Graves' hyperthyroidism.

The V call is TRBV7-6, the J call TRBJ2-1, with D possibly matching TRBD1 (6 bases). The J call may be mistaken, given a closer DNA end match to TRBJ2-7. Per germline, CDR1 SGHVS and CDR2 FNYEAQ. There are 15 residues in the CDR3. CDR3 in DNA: TGTGCCAGCAGTTCACAGGGCGGTGGGGTCAATGAGCAGTACTTC. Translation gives CASSSQGGGVNEQYF.

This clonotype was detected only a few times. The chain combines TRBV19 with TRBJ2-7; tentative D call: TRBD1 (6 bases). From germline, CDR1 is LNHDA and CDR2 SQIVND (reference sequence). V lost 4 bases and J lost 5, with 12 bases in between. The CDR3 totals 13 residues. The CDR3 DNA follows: TGTGCCAGTAGTACCCAGGGGCCCCACGAGCAGTACTTC. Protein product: CASSTQGPHEQYF.

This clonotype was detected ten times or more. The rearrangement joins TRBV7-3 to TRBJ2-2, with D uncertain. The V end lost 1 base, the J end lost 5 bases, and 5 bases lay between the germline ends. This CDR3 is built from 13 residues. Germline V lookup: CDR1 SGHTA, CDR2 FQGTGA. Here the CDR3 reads CASSLSRTGELFF. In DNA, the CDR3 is TGTGCCAGCAGCTTAAGCAGGACCGGGGAGCTGTTTTTT.

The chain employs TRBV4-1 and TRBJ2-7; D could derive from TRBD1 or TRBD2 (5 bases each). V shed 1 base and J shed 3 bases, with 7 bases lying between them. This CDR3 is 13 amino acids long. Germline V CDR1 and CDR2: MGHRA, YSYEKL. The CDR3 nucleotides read TGCGCCAGCAGCCAAGGAGGGGACTACGAGCAGTACTTC. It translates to CASSQGGDYEQYF.

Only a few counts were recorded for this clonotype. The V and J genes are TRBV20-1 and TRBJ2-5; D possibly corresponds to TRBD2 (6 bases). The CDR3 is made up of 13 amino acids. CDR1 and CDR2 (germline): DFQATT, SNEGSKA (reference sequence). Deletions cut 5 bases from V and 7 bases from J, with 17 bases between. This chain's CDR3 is CSARRLDLGTQYF. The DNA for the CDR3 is TGCAGTGCTCGAAGACTAGATTTGGGGACCCAGTACTTC.

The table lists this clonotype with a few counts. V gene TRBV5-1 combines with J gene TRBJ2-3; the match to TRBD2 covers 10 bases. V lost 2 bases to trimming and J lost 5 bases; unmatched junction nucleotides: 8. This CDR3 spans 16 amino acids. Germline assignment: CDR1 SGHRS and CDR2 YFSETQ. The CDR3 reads CASSLSSGRRGDTQYF. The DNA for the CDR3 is TGCGCCAGCAGCTTAAGTAGCGGGAGGAGGGGAGATACGCAGTATTTT.

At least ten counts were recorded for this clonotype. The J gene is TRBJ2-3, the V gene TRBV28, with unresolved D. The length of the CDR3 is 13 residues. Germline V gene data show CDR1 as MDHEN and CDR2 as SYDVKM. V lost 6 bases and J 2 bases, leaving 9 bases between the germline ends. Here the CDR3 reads CASRGPNTDTQYF. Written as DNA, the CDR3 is TGTGCCAGCAGGGGCCCAAACACAGATACGCAGTATTTT.

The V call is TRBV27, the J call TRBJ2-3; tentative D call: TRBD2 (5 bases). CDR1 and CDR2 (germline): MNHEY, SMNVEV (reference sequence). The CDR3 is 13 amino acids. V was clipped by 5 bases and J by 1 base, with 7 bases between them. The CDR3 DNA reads TGTGCCAGCAGTCAAGCGGGCACAGATACGCAGTATTTT. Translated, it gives CASSQAGTDTQYF.

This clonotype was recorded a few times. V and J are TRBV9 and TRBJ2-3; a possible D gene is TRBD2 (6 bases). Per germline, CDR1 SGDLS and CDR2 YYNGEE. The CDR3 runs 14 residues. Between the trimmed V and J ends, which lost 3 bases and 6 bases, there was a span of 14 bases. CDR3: CASSGSGGSDTQYF. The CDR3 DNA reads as TGTGCCAGCAGCGGGTCCGGGGGATCCGATACGCAGTATTTT.

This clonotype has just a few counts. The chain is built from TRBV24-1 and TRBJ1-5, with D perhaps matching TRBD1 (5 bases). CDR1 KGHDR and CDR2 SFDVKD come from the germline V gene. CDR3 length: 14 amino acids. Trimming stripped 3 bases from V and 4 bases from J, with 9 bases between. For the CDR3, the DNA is TGTGCCACCAGTGATGTGACAGCTAATCAGCCCCAGCATTTT. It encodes CATSDVTANQPQHF.

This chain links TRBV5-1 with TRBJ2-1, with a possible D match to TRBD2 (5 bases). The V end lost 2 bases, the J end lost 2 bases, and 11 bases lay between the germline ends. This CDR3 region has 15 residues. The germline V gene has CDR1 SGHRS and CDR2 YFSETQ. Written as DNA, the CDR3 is TGCGCCAGCAGCTTAGCGGACTCGACCTACAATGAGCAGTTCTTC. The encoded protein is CASSLADSTYNEQFF.

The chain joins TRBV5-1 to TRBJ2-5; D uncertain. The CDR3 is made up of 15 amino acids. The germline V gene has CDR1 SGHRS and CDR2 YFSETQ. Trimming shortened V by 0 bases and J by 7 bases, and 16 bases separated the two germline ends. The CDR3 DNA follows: TGCGCCAGCAGCTTGGCCCGAGACCCGGGTAGGACCCAGTACTTC. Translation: CASSLARDPGRTQYF.

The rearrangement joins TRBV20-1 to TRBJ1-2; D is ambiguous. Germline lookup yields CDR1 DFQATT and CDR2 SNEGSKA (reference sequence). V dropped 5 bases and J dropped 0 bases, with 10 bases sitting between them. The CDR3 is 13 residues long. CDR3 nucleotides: TGCAGTGCTTCTAGTCCAGCTAACTATGGCTACACCTTC. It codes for CSASSPANYGYTF.

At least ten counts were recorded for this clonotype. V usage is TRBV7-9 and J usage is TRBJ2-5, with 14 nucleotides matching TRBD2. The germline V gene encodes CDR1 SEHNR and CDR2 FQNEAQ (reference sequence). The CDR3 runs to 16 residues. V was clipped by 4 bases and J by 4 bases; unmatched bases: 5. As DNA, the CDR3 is TGTGCCAGCAGCTGGCCGGGACTAGCGGGAGTAGAGACCCAGTACTTC. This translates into CASSWPGLAGVETQYF.

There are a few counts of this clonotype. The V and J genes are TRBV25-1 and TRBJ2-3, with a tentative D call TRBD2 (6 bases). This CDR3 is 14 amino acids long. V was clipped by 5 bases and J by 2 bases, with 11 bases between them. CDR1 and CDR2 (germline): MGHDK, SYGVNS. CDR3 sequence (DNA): TGTGCCAGCAGTAAGAGCGGGCACACAGATACGCAGTATTTT. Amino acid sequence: CASSKSGHTDTQYF.

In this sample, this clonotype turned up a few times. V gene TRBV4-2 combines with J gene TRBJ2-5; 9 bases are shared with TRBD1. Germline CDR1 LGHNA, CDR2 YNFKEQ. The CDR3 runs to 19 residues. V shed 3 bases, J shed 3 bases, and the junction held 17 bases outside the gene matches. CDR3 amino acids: CASSHLPGQGGGWEETQYF. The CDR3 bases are TGTGCCAGCAGCCACCTTCCGGGACAGGGCGGTGGTTGGGAAGAGACCCAGTACTTC.

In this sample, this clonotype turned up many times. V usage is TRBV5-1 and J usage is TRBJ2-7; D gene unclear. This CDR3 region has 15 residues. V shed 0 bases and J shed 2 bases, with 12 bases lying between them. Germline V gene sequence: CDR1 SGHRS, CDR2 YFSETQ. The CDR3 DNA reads TGCGCCAGCAGCTTGGGGGCAGCGTCGACCTACGAGCAGTACTTC. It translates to CASSLGAASTYEQYF.

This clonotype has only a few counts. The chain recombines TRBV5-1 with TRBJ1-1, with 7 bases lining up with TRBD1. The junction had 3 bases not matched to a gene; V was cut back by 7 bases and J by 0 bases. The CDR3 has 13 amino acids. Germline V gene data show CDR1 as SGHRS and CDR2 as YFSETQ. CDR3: CASGTEMNTEAFF. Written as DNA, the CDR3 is TGCGCCAGCGGGACAGAAATGAACACTGAAGCTTTCTTT.

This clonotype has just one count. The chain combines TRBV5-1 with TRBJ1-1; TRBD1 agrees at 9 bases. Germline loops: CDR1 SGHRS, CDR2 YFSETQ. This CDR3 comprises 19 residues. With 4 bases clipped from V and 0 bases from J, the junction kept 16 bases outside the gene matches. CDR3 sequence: CASSLKDRGRSAVNTEAFF. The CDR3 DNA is TGCGCCAGCAGCCTGAAGGACAGGGGCAGGTCGGCGGTGAACACTGAAGCTTTCTTT.

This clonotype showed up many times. The CDR3 DNA reads as TGTGCCAGCAGTTCGGTGGGGGGCGGCGAGCAGTACTTC. Translated: CASSSVGGGEQYF. The chain couples TRBV12-3 or TRBV12-4 to TRBJ2-7; either TRBD1 or TRBD2 may fit D (6 bases each). V shed 4 bases and J shed 6 bases, with 13 bases lying between them. CDR3 length: 13 residues.

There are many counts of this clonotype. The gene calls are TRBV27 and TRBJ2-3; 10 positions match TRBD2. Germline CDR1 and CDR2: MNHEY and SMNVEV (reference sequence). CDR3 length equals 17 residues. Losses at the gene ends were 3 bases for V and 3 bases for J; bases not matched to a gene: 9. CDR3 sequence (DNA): TGTGCCAGCAGTTTCACAGGGAGCGGGAGGGGTACAGATACGCAGTATTTT. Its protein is CASSFTGSGRGTDTQYF.

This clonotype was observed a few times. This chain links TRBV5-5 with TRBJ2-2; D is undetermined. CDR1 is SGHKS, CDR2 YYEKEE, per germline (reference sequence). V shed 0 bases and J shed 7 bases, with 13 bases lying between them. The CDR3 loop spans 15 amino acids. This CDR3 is CASSLASMYVGELFF. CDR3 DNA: TGTGCCAGCAGCTTGGCTAGTATGTACGTCGGGGAGCTGTTTTTT.

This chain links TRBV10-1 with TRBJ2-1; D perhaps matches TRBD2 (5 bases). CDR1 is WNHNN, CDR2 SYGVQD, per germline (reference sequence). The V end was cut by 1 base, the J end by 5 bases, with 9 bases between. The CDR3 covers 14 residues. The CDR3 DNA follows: TGCGCCAGCAGTGAGTATGTCGGGAACAATGAGCAGTTCTTC. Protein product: CASSEYVGNNEQFF.

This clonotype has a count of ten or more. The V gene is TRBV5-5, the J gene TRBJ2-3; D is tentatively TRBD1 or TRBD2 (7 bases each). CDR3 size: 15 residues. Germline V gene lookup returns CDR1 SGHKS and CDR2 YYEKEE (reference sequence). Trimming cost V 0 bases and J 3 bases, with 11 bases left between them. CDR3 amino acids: CASSLDRGGTDTQYF. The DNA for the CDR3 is TGTGCCAGCAGCTTGGACAGGGGAGGGACAGATACGCAGTATTTT.

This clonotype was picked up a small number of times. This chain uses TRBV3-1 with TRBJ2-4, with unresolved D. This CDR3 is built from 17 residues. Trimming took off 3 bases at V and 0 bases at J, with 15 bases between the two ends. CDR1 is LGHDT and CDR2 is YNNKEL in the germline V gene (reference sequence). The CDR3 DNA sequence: TGTGCCAGCAGCCACCGACCGGGCCCTCTAGCCAAAAACATTCAGTACTTC. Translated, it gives CASSHRPGPLAKNIQYF. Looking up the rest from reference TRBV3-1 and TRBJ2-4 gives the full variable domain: DTAVSQTPKYLVTQMGNDKSIKCEQNLGHDTMYWYKQDSKKFLKIMFSYNNKELIINETVPNRFSPKSPDKAHLNLHINSLELGDSAVYFCASSHRPGPLAKNIQYFGAGTRLSVL.

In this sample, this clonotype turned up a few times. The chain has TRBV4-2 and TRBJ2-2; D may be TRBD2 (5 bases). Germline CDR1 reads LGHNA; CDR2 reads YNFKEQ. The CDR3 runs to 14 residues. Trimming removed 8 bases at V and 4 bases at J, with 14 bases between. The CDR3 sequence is CASGEGGRTGELFF. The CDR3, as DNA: TGTGCCAGCGGCGAAGGAGGTCGCACCGGGGAGCTGTTTTTT.

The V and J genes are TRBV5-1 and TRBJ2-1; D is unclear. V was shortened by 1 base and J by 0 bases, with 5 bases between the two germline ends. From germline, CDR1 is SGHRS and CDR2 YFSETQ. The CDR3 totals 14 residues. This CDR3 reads CASSLQNSYNEQFF. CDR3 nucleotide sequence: TGCGCCAGCAGCTTGCAGAACTCCTACAATGAGCAGTTCTTC.

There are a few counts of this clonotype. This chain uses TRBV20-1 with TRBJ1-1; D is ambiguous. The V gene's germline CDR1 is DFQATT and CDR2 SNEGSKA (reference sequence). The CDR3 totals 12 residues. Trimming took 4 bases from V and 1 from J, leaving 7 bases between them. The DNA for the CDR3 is TGCAGTGCTACCCCGAAGAACACTGAAGCTTTCTTT. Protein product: CSATPKNTEAFF.